This T cell receptor beta chain came from a study of control samples from healthy donors and cancer patients (dated by TCRdb to the early 2020s). Counted from cysteine to phenylalanine, this CDR3 has 14 amino acids. CDR3 DNA is the only sequence kept; it has 42 bases, read in frame from the first base. Trimming costs V 2 bases and J 4 bases, and their ends lie 10 bases apart. Based on the germline V gene, the CDR1 and CDR2 sequences are SGHRS and YFSETQ. Library generation was performed with the immunoSEQ multiplex PCR assay. TCRdb provides this immuneACCESS table in a form limited to in-frame rearrangements. Some clones are lacking; in checked studies, under half of them reflect an unresolved V gene, and why the rest are absent is not known. A total of 90,000 or so clones appear in this sample, around 90% of them only once. Approximately 15% of the sample lies in the top ten. Of note for this clone: There is no known antigen for this receptor. Per-base qualities were not stored, and no clone one base away is much larger.

The V gene is TRBV5-1 and the J gene is TRBJ2-1; a tentative D match to TRBD2 spans 5 bases. This clonotype was sampled from a woman in her 70s in good health. The sample was blood. CDR3 reads: CASSFGAAYNEQFF. The nucleotide sequence is TGCGCCAGCAGCTTCGGAGCGGCATACAATGAGCAGTTCTTC.